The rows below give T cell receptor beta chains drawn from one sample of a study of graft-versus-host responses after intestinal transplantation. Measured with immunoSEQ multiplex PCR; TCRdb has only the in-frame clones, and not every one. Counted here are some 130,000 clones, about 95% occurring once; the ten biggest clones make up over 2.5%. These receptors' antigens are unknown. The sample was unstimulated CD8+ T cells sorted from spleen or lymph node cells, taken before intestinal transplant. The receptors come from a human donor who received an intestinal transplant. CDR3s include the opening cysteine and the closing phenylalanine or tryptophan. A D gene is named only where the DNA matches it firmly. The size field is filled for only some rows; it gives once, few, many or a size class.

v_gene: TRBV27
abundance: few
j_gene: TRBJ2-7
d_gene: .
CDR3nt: TGTGCCAGCAGTTCGTTGGGCGAGCAGTACTTC
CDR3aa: CASSSLGEQYF

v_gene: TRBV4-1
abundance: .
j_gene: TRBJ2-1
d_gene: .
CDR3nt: TGCGCCAGCAGCCAGTTTAGCGCGTACAATGAGCAGTTCTTC
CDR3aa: CASSQFSAYNEQFF

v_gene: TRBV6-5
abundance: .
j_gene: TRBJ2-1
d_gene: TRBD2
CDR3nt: TGTGCCAGCAGTTACTATGCTAGCGGGAGGGCCTGGATCTTC
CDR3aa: CASSYYASGRAWIF

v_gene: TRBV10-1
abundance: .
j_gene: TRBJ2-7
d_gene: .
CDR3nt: TGCGCCAGCAGTGAGTCCTCAGGAATGGGCGAGCAGTACTTC
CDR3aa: CASSESSGMGEQYF

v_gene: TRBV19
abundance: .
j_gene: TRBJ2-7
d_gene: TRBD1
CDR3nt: TGTGCCAGTAGTTATGGGGACAGGGGCTTCTACGAGCAGTACTTC
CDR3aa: CASSYGDRGFYEQYF

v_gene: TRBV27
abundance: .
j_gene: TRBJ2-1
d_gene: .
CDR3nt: TGTGCCAGCACAAGCCCCTACAATGAGCAGTTCTTC
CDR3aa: CASTSPYNEQFF

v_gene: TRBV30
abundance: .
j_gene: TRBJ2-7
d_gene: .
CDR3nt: TGTGCCTGGAGTGTAACCCCGACATATGTCTACGAGCAGTACTTC
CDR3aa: CAWSVTPTYVYEQYF

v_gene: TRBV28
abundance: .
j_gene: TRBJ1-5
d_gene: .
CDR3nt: TGTGCCAGCAGTTTATTTCGGGCAAATCAGCCCCAGCATTTT
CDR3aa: CASSLFRANQPQHF

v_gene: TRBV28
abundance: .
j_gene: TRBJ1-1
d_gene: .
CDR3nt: TGTGCCAGCAGTTTAAGGGGAGGGGACACTGAAGCTTTCTTT
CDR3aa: CASSLRGGDTEAFF

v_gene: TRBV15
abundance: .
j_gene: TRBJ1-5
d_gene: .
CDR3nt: TGTGCCACCAGCAGGGACTCTCGAGGCAATCAGCCCCAGCATTTT
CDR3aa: CATSRDSRGNQPQHF

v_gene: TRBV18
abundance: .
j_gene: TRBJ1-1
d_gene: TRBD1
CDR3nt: TGTGCCAGCTCACCCCTCAGCGAAGGACAGGGTCCTGAAGCTTTCTTT
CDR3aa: CASSPLSEGQGPEAFF

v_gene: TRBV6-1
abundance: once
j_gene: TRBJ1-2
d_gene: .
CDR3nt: TGTGCCAGCAGTGAACCTTTGACAGCTGCCTCTGGCTACACCTTC
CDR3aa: CASSEPLTAASGYTF

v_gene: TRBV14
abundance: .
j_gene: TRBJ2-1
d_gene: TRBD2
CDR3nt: TGTGCCAGCAGCCAAGTGACTAGCGCGATTGAGCAGTTCTTC
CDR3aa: CASSQVTSAIEQFF

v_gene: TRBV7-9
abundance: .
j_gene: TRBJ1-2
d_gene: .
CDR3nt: TGTGCCAGCAGCTTTGACCGTTCCTATGGCTACACCTTC
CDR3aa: CASSFDRSYGYTF

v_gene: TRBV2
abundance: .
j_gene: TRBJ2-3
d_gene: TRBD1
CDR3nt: TGTGCCAGCCTCGGGACAGCGGCCCGGGATACGCAGTATTTT
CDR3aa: CASLGTAARDTQYF

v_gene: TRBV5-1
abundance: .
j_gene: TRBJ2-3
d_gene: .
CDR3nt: TGCGCCAGCAGCTCCTCGAAAGGTTCGGATACGCAGTATTTT
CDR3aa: CASSSSKGSDTQYF

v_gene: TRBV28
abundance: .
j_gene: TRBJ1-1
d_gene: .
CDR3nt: TGTGCCAGCACCCAAGCAGGGACGGACACTGAAGCTTTCTTT
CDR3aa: CASTQAGTDTEAFF

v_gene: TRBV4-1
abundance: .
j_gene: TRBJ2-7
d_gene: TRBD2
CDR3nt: TGCGCCAGCAGCCAAGTAGCGGGAGGGGCCTACGAGCAGTACTTC
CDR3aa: CASSQVAGGAYEQYF

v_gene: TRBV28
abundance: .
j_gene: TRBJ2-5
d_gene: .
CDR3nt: TGTGCCAGCAGCCTCCTCCCGGGAGAAGAGACCCAGTACTTC
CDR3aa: CASSLLPGEETQYF

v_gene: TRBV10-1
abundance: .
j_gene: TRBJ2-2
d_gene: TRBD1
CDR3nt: TGCGCCAGCCGACAGGGCGTGACCGGGGAGCTGTTTTTT
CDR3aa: CASRQGVTGELFF

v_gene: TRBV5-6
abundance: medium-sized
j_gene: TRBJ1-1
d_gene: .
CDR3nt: TGTGCCAGCAGCTTGACCCGAGGGACTGAAGCTTTCTTT
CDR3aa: CASSLTRGTEAFF

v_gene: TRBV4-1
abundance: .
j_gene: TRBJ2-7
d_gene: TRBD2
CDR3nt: TGCGCCAGCAGCCCAAGTAGCGGGGCGGCCTACGAGCAGTACTTC
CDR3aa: CASSPSSGAAYEQYF

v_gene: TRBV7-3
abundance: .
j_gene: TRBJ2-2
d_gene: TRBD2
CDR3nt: TGTGCCAGCAGCTCCGGGACTAGCGGGTTATCGAACACCGGGGAGCTGTTTTTT
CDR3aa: CASSSGTSGLSNTGELFF

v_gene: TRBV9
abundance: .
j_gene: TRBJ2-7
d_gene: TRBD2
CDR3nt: TGTGCCAGCAGCCCGTGGGGGACTAGCGTCTCCTACGAGCAGTACTTC
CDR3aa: CASSPWGTSVSYEQYF

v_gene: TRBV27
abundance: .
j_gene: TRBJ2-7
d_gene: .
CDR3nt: TGTGCCAGCAGTTTCCGTATGCTGGGTCACCCCTACGAGCAGTACTTC
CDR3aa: CASSFRMLGHPYEQYF

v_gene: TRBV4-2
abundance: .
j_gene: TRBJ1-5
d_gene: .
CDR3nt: TGTGCCAGCACCAAACAGCAGGGGTTAGGGCAGCCCCAGCATTTT
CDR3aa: CASTKQQGLGQPQHF

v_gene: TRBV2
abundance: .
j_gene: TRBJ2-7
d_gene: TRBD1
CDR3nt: TGTGCCAGCAGCTCGGGACAGGCTGCCCACGAGCAGTACTTC
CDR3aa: CASSSGQAAHEQYF

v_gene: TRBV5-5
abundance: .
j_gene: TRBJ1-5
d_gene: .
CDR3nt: TGTGCCAGCAGCCCTTGGACAATTAGCAATCAGCCCCAGCATTTT
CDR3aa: CASSPWTISNQPQHF

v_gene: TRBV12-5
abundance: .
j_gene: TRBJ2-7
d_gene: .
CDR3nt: TGTGCTAGTGGTTTGGGACACTACGAGCAGTACTTC
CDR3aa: CASGLGHYEQYF

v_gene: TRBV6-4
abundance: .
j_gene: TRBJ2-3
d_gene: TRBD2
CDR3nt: TGTGCCAGCAGTCCTCTAGCGGGAGGCTTCACAGATACGCAGTATTTT
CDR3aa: CASSPLAGGFTDTQYF

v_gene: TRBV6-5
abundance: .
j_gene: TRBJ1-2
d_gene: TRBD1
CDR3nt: TGTGCCAGCAGCCCGGGACAGTACCTCTATGGCTACACCTTC
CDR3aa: CASSPGQYLYGYTF

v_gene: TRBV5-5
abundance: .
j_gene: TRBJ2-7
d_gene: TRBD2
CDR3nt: TGTGCCAGCAGCTTGGGACGGGGCGGGGGCTACGAGCAGTACTTC
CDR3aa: CASSLGRGGGYEQYF

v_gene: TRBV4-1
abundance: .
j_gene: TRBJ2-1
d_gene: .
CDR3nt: TGCGCCAGCAGCCCTACCTACCAGACAGGTTCCTACAATGAGCAGTTCTTC
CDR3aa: CASSPTYQTGSYNEQFF

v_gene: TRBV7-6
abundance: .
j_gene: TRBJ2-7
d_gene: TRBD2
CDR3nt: TGTGCCAGCAGCCCGTTTGCGGGAGTTTCCTACGAGCAGTACTTC
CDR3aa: CASSPFAGVSYEQYF

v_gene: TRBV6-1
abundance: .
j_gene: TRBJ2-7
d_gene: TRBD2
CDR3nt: TGTGCCAGCAGCCCGACTAGCGGGATGTACGAGCAGTACTTC
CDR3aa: CASSPTSGMYEQYF

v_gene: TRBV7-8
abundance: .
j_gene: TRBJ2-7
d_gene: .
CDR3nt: TGTGCCAGCAGCCAGACAGAAGCTTCCTACGAGCAGTACTTC
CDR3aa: CASSQTEASYEQYF

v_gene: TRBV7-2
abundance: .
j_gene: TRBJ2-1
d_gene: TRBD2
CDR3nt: TGTGCCAGCAGCTTAGCGGGACTAGCGGGAGAGCGTCCCTACAATGAGCAGTTCTTC
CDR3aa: CASSLAGLAGERPYNEQFF

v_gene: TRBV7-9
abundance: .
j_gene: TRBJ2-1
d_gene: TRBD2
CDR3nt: TGTGCCAGCAGCTTAGCGGATGGGGAGGGCTACAATGAGCAGTTCTTC
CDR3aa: CASSLADGEGYNEQFF

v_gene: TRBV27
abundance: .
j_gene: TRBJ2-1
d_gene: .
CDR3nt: TGTGCCAGCAGTTTAAACAGAAATGAGCAGTTCTTC
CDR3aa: CASSLNRNEQFF

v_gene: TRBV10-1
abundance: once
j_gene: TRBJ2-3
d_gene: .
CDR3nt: TGCGCCAGCAGTCAGGGGTCGGGAGATACGCAGTATTTT
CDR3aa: CASSQGSGDTQYF

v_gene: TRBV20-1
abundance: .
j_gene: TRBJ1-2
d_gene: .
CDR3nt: TGCAGTGCTAGCTATGGCTACACCTTC
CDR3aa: CSASYGYTF

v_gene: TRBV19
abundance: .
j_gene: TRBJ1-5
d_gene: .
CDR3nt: TGTGCCAGTAGTATTTTCGGAGGGGCTGGCAATCAGCCCCAGCATTTT
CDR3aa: CASSIFGGAGNQPQHF

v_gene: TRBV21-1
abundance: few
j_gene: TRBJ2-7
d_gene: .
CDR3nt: TGTGCCAGCAGCAACTGCGAGCAGTACTTC
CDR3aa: CASSNCEQYF

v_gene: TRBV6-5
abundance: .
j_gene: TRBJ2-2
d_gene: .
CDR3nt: TGTGCCAGCAGTTACTCAACAGGTGGAGGGACCGGGGAGCTGTTTTTT
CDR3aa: CASSYSTGGGTGELFF

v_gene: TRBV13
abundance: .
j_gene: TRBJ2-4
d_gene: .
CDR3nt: TGTGCCAGCAGCCAACAGGGTGGAGGTGGAAACATTCAGTACTTC
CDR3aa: CASSQQGGGGNIQYF

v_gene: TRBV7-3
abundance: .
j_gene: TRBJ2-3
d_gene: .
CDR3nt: TGTGCCAGCAGCTTAAAGGGCTCACCCACGGGGGGCACAGATACGCAGTATTTT
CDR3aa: CASSLKGSPTGGTDTQYF

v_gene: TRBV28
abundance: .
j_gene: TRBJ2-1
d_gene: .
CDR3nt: TGTGCCAGCAGTTCGCGCGACTCCTACAATGAGCAGTTCTTC
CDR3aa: CASSSRDSYNEQFF

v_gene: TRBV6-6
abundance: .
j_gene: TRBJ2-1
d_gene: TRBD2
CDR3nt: TGTGCCAGCAGTGGACTAGCGGTGTACAATGAGCAGTTCTTC
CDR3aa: CASSGLAVYNEQFF

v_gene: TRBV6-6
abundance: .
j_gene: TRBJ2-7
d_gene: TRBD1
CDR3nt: TGTGCCAGCAGTCCCCCCCGACAGGGCGGCTACGAGCAGTACTTC
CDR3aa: CASSPPRQGGYEQYF

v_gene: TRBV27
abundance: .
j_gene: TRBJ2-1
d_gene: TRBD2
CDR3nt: TGTGCCAGCAGTGTGACTAGCGGGAGGATCGATGAGCAGTTCTTC
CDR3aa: CASSVTSGRIDEQFF

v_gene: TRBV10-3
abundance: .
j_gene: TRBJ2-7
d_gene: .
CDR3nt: TGTGCCACCAATCGACAGGAGAATCACGAGCAGTACTTC
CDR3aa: CATNRQENHEQYF

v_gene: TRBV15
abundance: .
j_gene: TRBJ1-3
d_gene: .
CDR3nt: TGTGCCACCAGCAGAGATACAGGGTACGGAAACACCATATATTTT
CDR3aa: CATSRDTGYGNTIYF

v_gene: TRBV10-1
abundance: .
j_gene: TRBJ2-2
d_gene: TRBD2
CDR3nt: TGCGCCAGCAGTGTGGGACTAGCGGGAGGGCCGGTCGGGGAGCTGTTTTTT
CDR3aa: CASSVGLAGGPVGELFF

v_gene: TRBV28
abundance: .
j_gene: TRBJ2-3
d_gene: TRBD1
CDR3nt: TGTGCCAGCAGAGAAACAGGGGGTGCAGATACGCAGTATTTT
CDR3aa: CASRETGGADTQYF

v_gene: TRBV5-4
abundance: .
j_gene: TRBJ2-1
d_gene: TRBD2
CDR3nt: TGTGCCAGCAGCTACCCTAGCGGGAGGGCTACCTACAATGAGCAGTTCTTC
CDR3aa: CASSYPSGRATYNEQFF

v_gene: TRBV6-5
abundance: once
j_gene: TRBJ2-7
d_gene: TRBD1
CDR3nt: TGTGCCAGCAGCCCGGGACAGGGAAAGTACGAGCAGTACTTC
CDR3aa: CASSPGQGKYEQYF

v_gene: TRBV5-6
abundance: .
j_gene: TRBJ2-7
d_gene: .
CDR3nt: TGTGCCAGCAGGGAGGGACCATTAACCTTCTACGAGCAGTACTTC
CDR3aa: CASREGPLTFYEQYF

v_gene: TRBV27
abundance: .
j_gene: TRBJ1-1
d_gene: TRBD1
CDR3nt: TGTGCCAGCAGAAGTCCCCTGACAGGGGGTACTGAAGCTTTCTTT
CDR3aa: CASRSPLTGGTEAFF

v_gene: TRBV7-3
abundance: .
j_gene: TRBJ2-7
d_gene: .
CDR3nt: TGTGCCAGCGGGGACTTCAAGGGCGAGCAGTACTTC
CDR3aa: CASGDFKGEQYF

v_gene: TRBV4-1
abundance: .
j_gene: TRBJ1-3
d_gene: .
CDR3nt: TGCGCCAGCAGCCAAGACCCCCGACAGGTACTCTCTGGAAACACCATATATTTT
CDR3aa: CASSQDPRQVLSGNTIYF